The 18 T cell receptor beta chains in this list originate from one sample, sequenced in a study of blood T cell repertoires in COVID-19. The method was immunoSEQ multiplex PCR; TCRdb's version includes in-frame clones alone and lacks a portion of them. The sample consists of approximately 270,000 clones, roughly 85% of them appearing once. The sequenced material came from peripheral blood. The origin of the receptors is a man between 18 and 35 years old with active or convalescent COVID-19.

The rearrangement uses TRBV30 and TRBJ2-7, with TRBD2 as a possible D gene (5 bases). V lost 1 base to trimming and J lost 0 bases, with 16 bases between them. Germline V gene data show CDR1 as GTSNPN and CDR2 as SVGIG (reference sequence). The CDR3 consists of 16 residues. The CDR3 region has the DNA TGTGCCTGGAGTGCCAGATGGACTGACACCTCCTACGAGCAGTACTTC. Encoded protein: CAWSARWTDTSYEQYF.

This clone was recorded a few times. The chain employs TRBV21-1 and TRBJ2-3; the listed D gene, TRBD2, was not tested against the DNA. TRBV21-1 is classified as a pseudogene. This CDR3 contains 14 residues. The CDR3 protein is CASPGGESTDTQYF. CDR3 nucleotides: TGTGCCAGCCCGGGGGGCGAAAGCACAGATACGCAGTATTTT.

The chain is built from TRBV7-2 and TRBJ2-1, with a weak D call TRBD2 (6 bases). The length of the CDR3 is 12 residues. V dropped 1 base and J dropped 10 bases, with 8 bases sitting between them. The germline gives CDR1 SGHTA, CDR2 FQGNSA. CDR3 bases: TGTGCCAGCAGCTTAGGTCGGGAGGAGCAGTTCTTC. Translation: CASSLGREEQFF.

This clone was seen once. The rearrangement uses TRBV11-3 and TRBJ2-2; D possibly corresponds to TRBD1 (6 bases). Germline V lookup: CDR1 SGHNT, CDR2 YENEEA. The CDR3 has 16 amino acids. Trimming took off 6 bases at V and 6 bases at J, with 20 bases between the two ends. In nucleotides, the CDR3 is TGTGCCAGCAGTCGAGGGGGAAGTGGTATGGCCGGGGAGCTGTTTTTT. Protein product: CASSRGGSGMAGELFF.

The genes are TRBV9 and TRBJ2-1, with 11 nucleotides matching TRBD2. The CDR3 extends over 16 amino acids. Germline assignment: CDR1 SGDLS and CDR2 YYNGEE. Losses at the gene ends were 1 base for V and 6 bases for J; bases not matched to a gene: 6. The CDR3 nucleotides are TGTGCCAGCAGCGTAATCGGAACTAGCGGGAGCAATGAGCAGTTCTTC. It encodes CASSVIGTSGSNEQFF. Full variable domain (missing parts from reference TRBV9 and TRBJ2-1): DSGVTQTPKHLITATGQRVTLRCSPRSGDLSVYWYQQSLDQGLQFLIQYYNGEERAKGNILERFSAQQFPDLHSELNLSSLELGDSALYFCASSVIGTSGSNEQFFGPGTRLTVL.

The rearrangement links TRBV6-1 to TRBJ2-3; tentative D call: TRBD2 (5 bases). Germline loops: CDR1 MNHNS, CDR2 SASEGT. CDR3 size: 15 residues. V dropped 1 base and J dropped 6 bases, with 14 bases sitting between them. The CDR3 nucleotides are TGTGCCAGCAGTGAAGAGGACTCAAAAGCGGATACGCAGTATTTT. Its translation is CASSEEDSKADTQYF.

This chain links TRBV27 with TRBJ2-5, with 7 bases that match TRBD1. V lost 3 bases, J lost 5 bases, and 9 bases stayed unmatched. The CDR3 length is 15 residues. From germline, CDR1 is MNHEY and CDR2 SMNVEV (reference sequence). CDR3 loop: CASSLLGQRGETQYF. The DNA for the CDR3 is TGTGCCAGCAGTTTGCTGGGACAGAGGGGCGAGACCCAGTACTTC.

The rearrangement joins TRBV15 to TRBJ1-4, with 10 positions matching TRBD1. The germline gives CDR1 LNHNV, CDR2 YYDKDF (reference sequence). Germline trimming cut 3 bases from V and 11 bases from J; bases unmatched to any gene: 6. This CDR3 contains 14 residues. The CDR3 DNA is TGTGCCACCAGCAGCCGGGACAGGGGAGGGAAACTGTTTTTT. As protein: CATSSRDRGGKLFF.

This clone occurred once. This chain connects TRBV7-8 to TRBJ1-4, with D unclear. Between the trimmed V and J ends, which lost 4 bases and 3 bases, there was a span of 9 bases. CDR3 length: 14 amino acids. Per the germline V gene, CDR1 is SGHVS and CDR2 is FQNEAQ. The DNA of the CDR3 is TGTGCCAGCAGCTCTAGCTTGGCTAATGAAAAACTGTTTTTT. This encodes CASSSSLANEKLFF.

J is TRBJ2-7 and V is TRBV12-3 or TRBV12-4; 7 bases agree with TRBD1. Trimming removed 3 bases from V and 3 bases from J; junction bases left unmatched: 2. This CDR3 has 13 residues. DNA for the CDR3: TGTGCCAGCAGTTTTTACAGGGGCTACGAGCAGTACTTC. Protein product: CASSFYRGYEQYF.

The chain employs TRBV7-2 and TRBJ1-6; 8 nucleotides line up with TRBD1. J lost 7 bases, V lost 1 base, and 6 bases had no gene match. The CDR3 length is 16 residues. Germline lookup yields CDR1 SGHTA and CDR2 FQGNSA. The CDR3 DNA reads as TGTGCCAGCAGCTTAGGGCAGGGGGCTGGCAATTCACCCCTCCACTTT. It is translated as CASSLGQGAGNSPLHF.

In its sample, this clone was seen a few times. This sequence joins TRBV11-1 and TRBJ2-1; 7 bases match TRBD2. Germline V CDR1 and CDR2: SGHAT, FQDESV (reference sequence). The CDR3 spans 15 residues. V was pared by 2 bases and J by 6 bases, with 7 bases of the junction left unmatched. CDR3 protein: CASSLISGASNEQFF. The CDR3 coding sequence is TGTGCCAGCAGCTTAATAAGCGGGGCGAGCAATGAGCAGTTCTTC.

This chain connects TRBV6-2 or TRBV6-3 to TRBJ2-5; the match to TRBD2 covers 7 bases. V shed 5 bases, J shed 2 bases, and the junction held 2 bases outside the gene matches. This CDR3 is 13 amino acids long. Germline values: CDR1 MNHEY, CDR2 SVGEGT. The CDR3 region has the DNA TGTGCCAGCAGTACTAGCGCTCAAGAGACCCAGTACTTC. Its protein product is CASSTSAQETQYF.

This chain links TRBV4-2 with TRBJ2-5; a weak D match, TRBD1 (5 bases). Germline V gene sequence: CDR1 LGHNA, CDR2 YNFKEQ. The CDR3 is 15 amino acids. The V and J ends lost 2 bases and 0 bases respectively, with 10 bases between them. The CDR3: CASSQPAGNQETQYF. The CDR3 coding sequence is TGTGCCAGCAGCCAACCAGCAGGGAACCAAGAGACCCAGTACTTC.

This sequence joins TRBV11-2 and TRBJ2-2, with TRBD2 matching over 8 bases. CDR3 length: 18 residues. Germline V gene sequence: CDR1 SGHAT, CDR2 FQNNGV. Trimming cost V 5 bases and J 1 base; bases outside gene matches: 12. CDR3 region: CASSPGVGGGMNTGELFF. The CDR3 DNA sequence: TGTGCCAGCAGCCCTGGGGTGGGCGGGGGGATGAACACCGGGGAGCTGTTTTTT.

V and J are TRBV7-8 and TRBJ1-2; 8 nucleotides align to TRBD1. Germline-derived CDR1 and CDR2 are SGHVS and FQNEAQ. The CDR3 is made up of 14 amino acids. After removal of 4 bases from V and 8 bases from J, the junction contained 9 bases not matched to a gene. The chain's CDR3 is CASSSQGALGGYTF. CDR3 DNA sequence: TGTGCCAGCAGCTCTCAGGGGGCATTGGGCGGCTACACCTTC.

This chain links TRBV9 with TRBJ2-1; maybe TRBD1 (6 bases). V shed 4 bases and J shed 6 bases, with 8 bases lying between them. The CDR3 length is 12 residues. In germline, CDR1 is SGDLS, CDR2 YYNGEE. The CDR3 DNA sequence: TGTGCCAGCAGCAAACAGGGCAATGAGCAGTTCTTC. It is translated as CASSKQGNEQFF.

This clone has a single count. The CDR3 DNA is TGTGCCAGTAGTATAGTAGGCAGCGGCACTGAAGCTTTCTTT. Its translation is CASSIVGSGTEAFF. This chain joins TRBV19 and TRBJ1-1; no definite D call. CDR1 and CDR2 from the germline V gene are LNHDA and SQIVND (reference sequence). V was pared by 1 base and J by 4 bases, with 10 bases between. This CDR3 is 14 amino acids long.